Listed below are T cell receptor beta chains from one sample, sequenced in a study of shared clonotypes between healthy human individuals. Repertoires were generated with immunoSEQ multiplex PCR, while TCRdb's copy carries only in-frame clones and drops some. The repertoire holds 400,000 to 500,000 clones, approximately 79% seen once, with roughly 12% in the top ten. Sequencing was carried out using PBMCs. The origin of the receptors is a middle-aged woman in good health. Some clones in this sample may be carry-over from other donors' samples. Each CDR3 is given without its conserved first and last residue.

>TRBJ2-7|TRBV28
ASSWGHYEQY
>TRBJ2-6|TRBV28
ASSSPGTTGANVLT
>TRBJ2-7|TRBV5-6
ASSLRAGGDEQY
>TRBJ2-1|TRBV7-9
ASSSSFGEQF
>TRBJ1-2|TRBV6-1
ASSEAWGYT
>TRBJ2-1|TRBV19
ASSIRGPNNEQF
>TRBJ2-7|TRBV19
ASSSSGMAEQY
>TRBJ2-7|TRBV11-2
ASSLPGTSYEQY
>TRBJ1-5|TRBV28
ASSSPAVVAQH
>TRBJ1-2|TRBV19
ASGGSDIDYGYT
>TRBJ2-5|TRBV19
ASSIALGEETQY
>TRBJ2-7|TRBV27
ASSPGQGAYEQY
>TRBJ1-2|TRBV6-4
ASSEEGQSFYGYT
>TRBJ1-2|TRBV5-1
ASSLGPGPANYGYT
>TRBJ1-5|TRBV28
ASSLIGQASNQPQH
>TRBJ1-5|TRBV30
AWSVRGVQPQH
>TRBJ1-1|TRBV5-1
ASSLTIGSTEAF
>TRBJ2-1|TRBV28
ASSQTPLRGSYNEQF
>TRBJ2-6|TRBV7-3
ASSLSPDISSGANVLT
>TRBJ2-7|TRBV7-2
ASSFEYSRRDRVYEQY
>TRBJ2-2|TRBV9
ASSPSLGTGGKAGELF
>TRBJ2-7|TRBV11-2
ASSRPQGTYEQY
>TRBJ2-1|TRBV28
ASLNRGQGAGAVNEQF
>TRBJ2-1|TRBV14
ASTLGTGLYNEQF
>TRBJ1-5|TRBV7-8
ASSLVGTQAGQPQH
>TRBJ1-1|TRBV30
AWSDTEFAEAF
>TRBJ2-1|TRBV10-3
AISESRGPGNEQF
>TRBJ2-3|TRBV7-9
ASSLGGNADTQY
>TRBJ2-3|TRBV4-3
ASSQSSAGTDTQY
>TRBJ2-5|TRBV27
ASSKDDQETQY
>TRBJ1-3|TRBV13
ASSLGPGGTSGNTIY
>TRBJ1-3|TRBV6-1
ASRGSSSGNTIY
>TRBJ2-6|TRBV30
AWSGESGANVLT
>TRBJ2-7|TRBV5-1
ASSLRGARGEQY
>TRBJ1-1|TRBV27
ASSFRGQAF
>TRBJ2-1|TRBV7-3
ASSLGTANNEQF
>TRBJ2-5|TRBV5-1
ASRRLAEQETQY
>TRBJ2-3|TRBV7-2
ASSLGLYTDTQY
>TRBJ1-2|TRBV4-1
ASSHPQGGNGYT
>TRBJ2-5|TRBV6-5
ASTTTKGALETQY
>TRBJ2-4|TRBV12-1
ARIREIQY
>TRBJ1-4|TRBV10-3
AISSPGRNEKLF
>TRBJ2-5|TRBV6-5
ASSRSSGSWEQY
>TRBJ2-1|TRBV15
ATSRDRISYNEQF
>.|TRBV28
ASSLMKFYSEQY
>TRBJ2-1|TRBV2
ASIWEPPGEQF
>TRBJ2-7|TRBV2
ASSDGTGVYEQY
>TRBJ1-1|TRBV6-6
ASSLRQGTYTEAF
>TRBJ1-4|TRBV7-2
ASGLDVGIANNEKLF
>TRBJ2-7|TRBV28
ASSSLWTGTYEQY
>TRBJ2-7|TRBV7-2
ASSLAPSGSGYEQY